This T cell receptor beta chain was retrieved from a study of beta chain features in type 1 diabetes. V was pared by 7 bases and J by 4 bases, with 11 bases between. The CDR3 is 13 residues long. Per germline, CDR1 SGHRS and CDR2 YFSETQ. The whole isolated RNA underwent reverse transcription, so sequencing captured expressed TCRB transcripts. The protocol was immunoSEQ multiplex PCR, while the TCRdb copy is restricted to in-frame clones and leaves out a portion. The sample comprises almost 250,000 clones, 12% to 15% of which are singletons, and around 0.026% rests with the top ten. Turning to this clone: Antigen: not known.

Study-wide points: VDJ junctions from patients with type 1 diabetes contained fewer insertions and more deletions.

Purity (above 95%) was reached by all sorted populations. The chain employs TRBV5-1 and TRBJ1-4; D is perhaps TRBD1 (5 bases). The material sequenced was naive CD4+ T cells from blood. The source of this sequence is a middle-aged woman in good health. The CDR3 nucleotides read TGCGCCAGCTCTCGGGGACTTAATGAAAAACTGTTTTTT. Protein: CASSRGLNEKLFF.